This T cell receptor beta chain was recovered during a study of T cell responses to AZD1222 COVID-19 vaccine. Produced via immunoSEQ multiplex PCR; TCRdb's table is partial and in-frame only. The sample yields over 110,000 clones, under 95% seen once. This TCR was sampled from an adult in good health. This sample comprised peripheral blood, obtained on day 0 of AZD1222 vaccination.

CDR3 region: CASSLGAQPDYGYTF. CDR3 nucleotide sequence: TGTGCCAGCAGCTTAGGGGCCCAACCCGACTATGGCTACACCTTC. The chain has TRBV7-2 and TRBJ1-2; D remains unclear. With 1 base removed from V and 3 bases from J, the gap between germline ends came to 12 bases. The CDR3 is made up of 15 amino acids. Germline assignment: CDR1 SGHTA and CDR2 FQGNSA.